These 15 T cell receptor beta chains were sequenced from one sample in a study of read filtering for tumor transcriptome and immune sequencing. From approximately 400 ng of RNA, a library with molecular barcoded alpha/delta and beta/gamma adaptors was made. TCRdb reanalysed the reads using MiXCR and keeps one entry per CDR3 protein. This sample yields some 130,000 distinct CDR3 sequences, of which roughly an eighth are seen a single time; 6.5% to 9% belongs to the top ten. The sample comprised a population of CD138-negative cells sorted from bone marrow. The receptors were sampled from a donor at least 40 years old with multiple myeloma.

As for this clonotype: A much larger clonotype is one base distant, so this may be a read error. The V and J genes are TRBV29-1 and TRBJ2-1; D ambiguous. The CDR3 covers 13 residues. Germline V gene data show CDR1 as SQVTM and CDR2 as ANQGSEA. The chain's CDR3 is CGVGRRPYNEQFF. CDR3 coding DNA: TGCGGCGTGGGCAGGAGACCTTACAATGAGCAGTTCTTC.

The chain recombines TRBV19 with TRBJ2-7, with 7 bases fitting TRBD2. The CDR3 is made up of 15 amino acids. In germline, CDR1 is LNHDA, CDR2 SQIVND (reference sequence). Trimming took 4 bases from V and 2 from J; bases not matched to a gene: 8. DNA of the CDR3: TGTGCCAGTAGTACCCGAGCGGGATCGGCCTACGAGCAGTACTTC. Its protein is CASSTRAGSAYEQYF.

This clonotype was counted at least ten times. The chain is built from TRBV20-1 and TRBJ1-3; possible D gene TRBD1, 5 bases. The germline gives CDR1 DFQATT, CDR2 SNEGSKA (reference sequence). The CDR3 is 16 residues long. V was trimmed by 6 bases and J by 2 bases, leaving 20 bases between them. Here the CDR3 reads CSAQTGTLRAGNTIYF. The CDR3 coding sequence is TGCAGTGCGCAGACCGGGACCCTGAGGGCTGGAAACACCATATATTTT.

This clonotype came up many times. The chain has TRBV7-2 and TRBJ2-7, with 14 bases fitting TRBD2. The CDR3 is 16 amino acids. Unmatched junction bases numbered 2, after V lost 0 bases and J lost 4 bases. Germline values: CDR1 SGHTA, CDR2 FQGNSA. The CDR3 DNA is TGTGCCAGCAGCTTAGCAGGGACTAGCGGGAGTTACGAGCAGTACTTC. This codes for CASSLAGTSGSYEQYF.

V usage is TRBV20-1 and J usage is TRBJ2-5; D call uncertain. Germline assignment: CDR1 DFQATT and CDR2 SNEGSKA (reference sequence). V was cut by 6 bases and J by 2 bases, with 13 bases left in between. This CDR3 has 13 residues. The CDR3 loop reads CSAQWVGQETQYF. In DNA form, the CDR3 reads TGCAGTGCCCAATGGGTAGGACAAGAGACCCAGTACTTC.

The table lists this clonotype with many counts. The CDR3: CSARISGRAYNEQFF. In nucleotides, the CDR3 is TGCAGTGCTAGAATTAGCGGGAGGGCCTACAATGAGCAGTTCTTC. V gene TRBV20-1 combines with J gene TRBJ2-1, with 11 bases matching TRBD2. V was pared by 2 bases and J by 2 bases, with 2 bases of the junction left unmatched. CDR3 length equals 15 residues. The germline CDR1 and CDR2 sequences are DFQATT and SNEGSKA (reference sequence).

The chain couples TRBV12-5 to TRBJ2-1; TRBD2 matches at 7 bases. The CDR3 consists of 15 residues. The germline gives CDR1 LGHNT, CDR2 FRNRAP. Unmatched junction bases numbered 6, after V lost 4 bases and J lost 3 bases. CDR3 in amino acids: CASGSSRDYYNEQFF. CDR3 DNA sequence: TGTGCTAGTGGTTCCTCGCGGGACTACTACAATGAGCAGTTCTTC.

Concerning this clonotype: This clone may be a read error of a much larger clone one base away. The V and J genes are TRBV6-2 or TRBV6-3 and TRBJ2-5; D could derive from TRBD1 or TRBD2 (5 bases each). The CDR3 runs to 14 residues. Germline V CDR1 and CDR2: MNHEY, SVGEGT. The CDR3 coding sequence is TGTGCCAGCAGTTACCGGTGGGACCAAGGGACCCAGTACTTC. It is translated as CASSYRWDQGTQYF.

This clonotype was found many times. The CDR3 loop reads CASSSGPSGTEAFF. The DNA of the CDR3 is TGTGCCAGCAGCTCAGGTCCCTCCGGCACTGAAGCTTTCTTT. This rearrangement joins TRBV11-2 to TRBJ1-1, with unresolved D. This CDR3 contains 14 residues. Germline-derived CDR1 and CDR2 are SGHAT and FQNNGV. V gave up 4 bases and J gave up 4 bases, with 13 bases separating them.

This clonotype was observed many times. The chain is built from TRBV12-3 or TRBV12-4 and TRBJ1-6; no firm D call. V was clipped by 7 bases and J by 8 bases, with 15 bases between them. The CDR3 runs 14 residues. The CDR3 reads CASIHGPRYSPLHF. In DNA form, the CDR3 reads TGTGCCAGCATTCACGGACCCCGATATTCACCCCTCCACTTT.

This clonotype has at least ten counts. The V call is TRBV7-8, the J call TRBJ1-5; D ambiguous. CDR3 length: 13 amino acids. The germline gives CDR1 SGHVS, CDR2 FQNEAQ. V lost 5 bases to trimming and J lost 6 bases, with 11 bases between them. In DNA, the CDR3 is TGTGCCAGCAGCCCCCCCGGGAGTCAGCCCCAGCATTTT. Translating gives CASSPPGSQPQHF.

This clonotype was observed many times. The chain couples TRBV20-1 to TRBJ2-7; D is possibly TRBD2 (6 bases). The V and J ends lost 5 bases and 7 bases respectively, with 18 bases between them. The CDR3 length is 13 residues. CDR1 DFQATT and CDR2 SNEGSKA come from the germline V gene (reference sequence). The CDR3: CSARGTRAWEQYF. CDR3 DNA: TGCAGTGCTCGCGGGACTCGAGCGTGGGAGCAGTACTTC.

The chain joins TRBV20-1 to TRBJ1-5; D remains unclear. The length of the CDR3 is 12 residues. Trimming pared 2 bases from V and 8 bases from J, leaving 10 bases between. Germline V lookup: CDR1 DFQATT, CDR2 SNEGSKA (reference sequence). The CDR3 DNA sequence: TGCAGTGCTAGATCGTCCGGAGAGCCCCAGCATTTT. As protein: CSARSSGEPQHF.

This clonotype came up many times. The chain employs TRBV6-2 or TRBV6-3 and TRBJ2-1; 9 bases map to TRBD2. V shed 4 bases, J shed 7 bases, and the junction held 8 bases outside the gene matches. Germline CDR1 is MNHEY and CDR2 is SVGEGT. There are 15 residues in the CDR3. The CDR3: CASSSGGRAENEQFF. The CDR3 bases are TGTGCCAGCAGTTCGGGCGGGAGGGCCGAGAATGAGCAGTTCTTC.

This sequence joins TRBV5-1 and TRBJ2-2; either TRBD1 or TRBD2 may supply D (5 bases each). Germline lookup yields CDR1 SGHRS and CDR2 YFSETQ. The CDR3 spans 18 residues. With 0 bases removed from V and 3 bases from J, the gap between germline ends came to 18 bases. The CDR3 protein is CASSLAYVGPTYTGELFF. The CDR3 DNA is TGCGCCAGCAGCTTGGCCTATGTGGGACCAACCTACACCGGGGAGCTGTTTTTT.